These 2 T cell receptor beta chains came from one sample sequenced in a study of blood T cell repertoires in COVID-19. Produced via immunoSEQ multiplex PCR; TCRdb's table is partial and in-frame only. The sample lists nearly 95,000 clones; just under 80% were seen once. Sequenced input: peripheral blood. The receptor set was obtained from a human donor in a cohort sampled during active COVID-19.

This rearrangement joins TRBV12-3 or TRBV12-4 to TRBJ2-7; 9 nucleotides align to TRBD1. The trim removed 8 bases at V and 10 bases at J, leaving 12 bases unmatched. CDR3 length: 13 amino acids. The CDR3 sequence: CASGGDRAGVQYF. The CDR3 bases are TGTGCCAGCGGGGGGGACAGGGCGGGAGTCCAGTACTTC.

V is TRBV11-3 and J is TRBJ2-1; D might be TRBD2 (6 bases). Trimming took off 5 bases at V and 6 bases at J, with 20 bases between the two ends. CDR1 SGHNT and CDR2 YENEEA come from the germline V gene. The CDR3 is 16 residues long. The DNA of the CDR3 is TGTGCCAGCAGCGACCGGACTAATCCCCGTTTCAATGAGCAGTTCTTC. It encodes CASSDRTNPRFNEQFF.